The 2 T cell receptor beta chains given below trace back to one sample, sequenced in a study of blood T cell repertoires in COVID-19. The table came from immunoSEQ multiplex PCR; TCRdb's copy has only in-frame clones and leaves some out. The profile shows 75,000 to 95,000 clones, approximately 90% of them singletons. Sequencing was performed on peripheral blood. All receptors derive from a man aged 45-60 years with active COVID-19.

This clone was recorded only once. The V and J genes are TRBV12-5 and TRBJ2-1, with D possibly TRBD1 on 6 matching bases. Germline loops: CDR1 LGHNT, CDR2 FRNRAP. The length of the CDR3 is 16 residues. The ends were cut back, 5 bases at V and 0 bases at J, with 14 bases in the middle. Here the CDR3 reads CASGQSRGFSYNEQFF. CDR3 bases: TGTGCTAGTGGTCAGTCTAGGGGGTTCTCCTACAATGAGCAGTTCTTC.

CDR3 residues: CASSFKGRGTDTQYF. CDR3 nucleotide sequence: TGTGCCAGCAGCTTCAAGGGGCGCGGCACAGATACGCAGTATTTT. The genes are TRBV5-4 and TRBJ2-3, with D perhaps TRBD1 (5 bases). Germline CDR1 is SGHNT and CDR2 is YYREEE (reference sequence). The CDR3 is 15 amino acids. V dropped 2 bases and J dropped 1 base, with 11 bases sitting between them. The full variable domain, in which reference TRBV5-4 and TRBJ2-3 provide the parts outside the CDR3, is ETGVTQSPTHLIKTRGQQVTLRCSSQSGHNTVSWYQQALGQGPQFIFQYYREEENGRGNFPPRFSGLQFPNYSSELNVNALELDDSALYLCASSFKGRGTDTQYFGPGTRLTVL.